This is a list of T cell receptor beta chains from one sample in a study of blood T cell repertoires in COVID-19. Here immunoSEQ multiplex PCR was the method, and the copy in TCRdb shows in-frame clones only, minus some. This table has 30,000 to 40,000 clones, approximately 83% appearing once. Sequenced input: peripheral blood. Receptor source: a woman of 80 years or more with active or convalescent COVID-19. Both conserved end residues are part of each CDR3. The D gene is left open where the match is weak. Clone size, where shown, is once, few, many, or a class for clones that have expanded.

clone_size: -
v_call: TRBV24-1
d_call: -
j_call: TRBJ1-1
cdr3_nt: TGTGCCACCAGTGACAGATTGAACACTGAAGCTTTCTTT
cdr3_aa: CATSDRLNTEAFF

clone_size: -
v_call: TRBV14
d_call: -
j_call: TRBJ1-2
cdr3_nt: TGTGCCAGCAGCCAAGATCAGGGAAACTATGGCTACACCTTC
cdr3_aa: CASSQDQGNYGYTF

clone_size: -
v_call: TRBV2
d_call: TRBD1
j_call: TRBJ1-2
cdr3_nt: TGTGCCAGCAGACTTACAGGGGTTGGCTACACCTTC
cdr3_aa: CASRLTGVGYTF

clone_size: -
v_call: TRBV5-1
d_call: TRBD1
j_call: TRBJ1-2
cdr3_nt: TGCGCCAGCAGCTTGTTGCTCGCAGGGGGAGGCTACACCTTC
cdr3_aa: CASSLLLAGGGYTF

clone_size: -
v_call: TRBV7-2
d_call: -
j_call: TRBJ1-5
cdr3_nt: TGTGCCAGCAGCTTAGAGGAGGGGAGCAATCAGCCCCAGCATTTT
cdr3_aa: CASSLEEGSNQPQHF

clone_size: -
v_call: TRBV3-1/TRBV3-2
d_call: -
j_call: TRBJ2-5
cdr3_nt: TGTGCCAGCAGCACCTGGGTTGGGCAACAAGAGACCCAGTACTTC
cdr3_aa: CASSTWVGQQETQYF

clone_size: -
v_call: TRBV2
d_call: TRBD1
j_call: TRBJ2-1
cdr3_nt: TGTGCCAGCAGGGCAGGGGGCTCAACCTCCTACAATGAGCAGTTCTTC
cdr3_aa: CASRAGGSTSYNEQFF

clone_size: -
v_call: TRBV5-1
d_call: TRBD1
j_call: TRBJ2-2
cdr3_nt: TGCGCCAGCAGCTTGGTTAGGACAGGGAAGGCCGGGGAGCTGTTTTTT
cdr3_aa: CASSLVRTGKAGELFF

clone_size: -
v_call: TRBV29-1
d_call: TRBD2
j_call: TRBJ2-1
cdr3_nt: TGCAGCGTTGAAGGATTGCTAGCGGGAGGGCGCGATGAGCAGTTCTTC
cdr3_aa: CSVEGLLAGGRDEQFF

clone_size: once
v_call: TRBV18
d_call: -
j_call: TRBJ1-4
cdr3_nt: TGTGCCAGCTCACCACCGGCCCAGATTAATGAAAAACTGTTTTTT
cdr3_aa: CASSPPAQINEKLFF

clone_size: -
v_call: TRBV18
d_call: TRBD1
j_call: TRBJ1-5
cdr3_nt: TGTGCCAGCTCACGAAGCCGGGACAGCGATCAGCCCCAGCATTTT
cdr3_aa: CASSRSRDSDQPQHF

clone_size: -
v_call: TRBV6-2/TRBV6-3
d_call: TRBD1
j_call: TRBJ1-2
cdr3_nt: TGTGCCAGCAGTTACCCGTTGGGACAGGGTCCCTATGGCTACACCTTC
cdr3_aa: CASSYPLGQGPYGYTF

clone_size: -
v_call: TRBV11-2
d_call: -
j_call: TRBJ2-1
cdr3_nt: TGTGCCAGCAGCTTAGATCGCCTAGCTTACAATGAGCAGTTCTTC
cdr3_aa: CASSLDRLAYNEQFF

clone_size: -
v_call: TRBV6-5
d_call: -
j_call: TRBJ1-5
cdr3_nt: TGTGCCAGCAGTTTGGCGGGGGCTAATCAGCCCCAGCATTTT
cdr3_aa: CASSLAGANQPQHF

clone_size: -
v_call: TRBV7-8
d_call: TRBD1
j_call: TRBJ1-4
cdr3_nt: TGTGCCAGCAGCCAGTCGCGGGGACAGTCAAATGAAAAACTGTTTTTT
cdr3_aa: CASSQSRGQSNEKLFF

clone_size: -
v_call: TRBV28
d_call: -
j_call: TRBJ1-4
cdr3_nt: TGTGCCAGCAGTATAGTACAGGGACCAACTAATGAAAAACTGTTTTTT
cdr3_aa: CASSIVQGPTNEKLFF

clone_size: once
v_call: TRBV2
d_call: -
j_call: TRBJ1-6
cdr3_nt: TGTGCCAGCAGTGAGGAGGGAACCGCTAATTCACCCCTCCACTTT
cdr3_aa: CASSEEGTANSPLHF

clone_size: -
v_call: TRBV5-1
d_call: -
j_call: TRBJ1-1
cdr3_nt: TGCGCCAGCAGCCCCCTAGCAGGGGCAATCGCTGAAGCTTTCTTT
cdr3_aa: CASSPLAGAIAEAFF

clone_size: -
v_call: TRBV4-2
d_call: -
j_call: TRBJ2-7
cdr3_nt: TGTGCCAGCAGCCAAGACCCTGAGGGAACAGGGGAGCAGTACTTC
cdr3_aa: CASSQDPEGTGEQYF

clone_size: -
v_call: TRBV7-9
d_call: TRBD2
j_call: TRBJ2-1
cdr3_nt: TGTGCCAGCAGCTTATTAGGCCTAGCGGGGGTAATCAATGAGCAGTTCTTC
cdr3_aa: CASSLLGLAGVINEQFF

clone_size: few
v_call: TRBV27
d_call: TRBD1
j_call: TRBJ1-6
cdr3_nt: TGTGCCAGCAGTCCCCAGGGGGGCTCCTATAATTCACCCCTCCACTTT
cdr3_aa: CASSPQGGSYNSPLHF

clone_size: -
v_call: TRBV19
d_call: TRBD2
j_call: TRBJ2-2
cdr3_nt: TGTGCCAGCACAGACGGGACTAGACTAGCGGGGACCGGGGAGCTGTTTTTT
cdr3_aa: CASTDGTRLAGTGELFF

clone_size: -
v_call: TRBV2
d_call: -
j_call: TRBJ2-1
cdr3_nt: TGTGCCAGCAGTGAATCGGCGGGACGCTACAATGAGCAGTTCTTC
cdr3_aa: CASSESAGRYNEQFF

clone_size: few
v_call: TRBV28
d_call: TRBD1
j_call: TRBJ1-2
cdr3_nt: TGTGCCAGCAGTCCGTACAGGGGTTATGGCTACACCTTC
cdr3_aa: CASSPYRGYGYTF

clone_size: -
v_call: TRBV19
d_call: -
j_call: TRBJ1-2
cdr3_nt: TGTGCCAGTAGTCAAACAGGGAATGATGGCTACACCTTC
cdr3_aa: CASSQTGNDGYTF